This entry features one T cell receptor beta chain sequence. The antigen is undetermined. Naive CD8 cells lacked CD45RO, underwent positive selection for CCR7 and left out terminally differentiated effector memory CD45RA+ cells. Study donors comprised healthy, HIV-negative adults devoid of recent acute infection or vaccination. This sample stems from a study of shared clonotypes between healthy human individuals. Study background: CD4 naive and memory got three plates each, CD8 naive two, CD8 memory one.

The method was immunoSEQ multiplex PCR; TCRdb's version includes in-frame clones alone and lacks a portion of them. The sample yields millions of clones, approximately 94% seen once. Findings and limits, study-wide: Richness estimates generally favored naive over memory subsets.

V trimming: 5 bases; J trimming: 0 bases; junction bases outside the gene matches: 5. CDR1 SGHVS and CDR2 FQNEAQ come from the germline V gene. The CDR3 contains 18 residues. V is TRBV7-8 and J is TRBJ2-1; 15 positions agree with TRBD2. The clonotype comes from a man younger than 35 in good health. Some clones in this sample may be carry-over from other donors' samples. Material: naive CD8+ T cells from PBMCs. CDR3 protein: CASSMGLAGGSSYNEQFF. CDR3 DNA: TGTGCCAGCAGCATGGGACTAGCGGGAGGTTCCTCCTACAATGAGCAGTTCTTC.